This is a list of T cell receptor beta chains from one sample in a study of PD-1 blockade in classical Hodgkin lymphoma. Sequencing was performed with immunoSEQ multiplex PCR; in TCRdb, only in-frame clones are kept and a portion is missing. The sample lists roughly 150,000 clones; around 73% were seen once. This specimen was peripheral blood mononuclear cells (PBMCs), taken before the second cycle of nivolumab. The receptors here all came from a human donor with classical Hodgkin lymphoma. Both conserved end residues are part of each CDR3. A D gene is named only where the DNA matches it firmly. A clone size is listed for some rows: how often the clone was seen (once, few, many), or a class if it is expanded.

size: NA; J: TRBJ2-7; D: NA; V: TRBV7-3; DNA: TGTGCCAGCAGCATAGGACTGGGGAGCTCCTACGAGCAGTACTTC; CDR3: CASSIGLGSSYEQYF
size: NA; J: TRBJ1-2; D: NA; V: TRBV30; DNA: TGTGCCTGGAGTGGAGGGGGGATGGGGGACTATGGCTACACCTTC; CDR3: CAWSGGGMGDYGYTF
size: NA; J: TRBJ2-2; D: NA; V: TRBV6-5; DNA: TGTGCCAGCAGTTCCCAGGGTTTTAACACCGGGGAGCTGTTTTTT; CDR3: CASSSQGFNTGELFF
size: NA; J: TRBJ2-7; D: NA; V: TRBV20-1; DNA: TGCAGTGCGCGACCGCGAAGCGAGCAGTACTTC; CDR3: CSARPRSEQYF
size: NA; J: TRBJ2-5; D: TRBD1; V: TRBV7-3; DNA: TGTGCCAGCAGCCTAGGGACAGTAGGCGAGACCCAGTACTTC; CDR3: CASSLGTVGETQYF
size: few; J: TRBJ2-1; D: TRBD2; V: TRBV7-9; DNA: TGTGCCAGCAGCCCTCCGGGGGGGCGGGAGACGAATGAGCAGTTCTTC; CDR3: CASSPPGGRETNEQFF
size: NA; J: TRBJ2-2; D: NA; V: TRBV4-3; DNA: TGCGCCAGCAGGTTCCGGGACTTCTACAACACCGGGGAGCTGTTTTTT; CDR3: CASRFRDFYNTGELFF
size: NA; J: TRBJ1-2; D: NA; V: TRBV6-5; DNA: TGTGCCAGCACCCGTGGCTATGGCTACACCTTC; CDR3: CASTRGYGYTF
size: NA; J: TRBJ2-7; D: NA; V: TRBV2; DNA: TGTGCCAGCAGTTATCACGGATTGTCCTACGAGCAGTACTTC; CDR3: CASSYHGLSYEQYF
size: once; J: TRBJ1-2; D: NA; V: TRBV7-9; DNA: TGTGCCAGCAGCTCTCTTAGTGTGGACTATGGCTACACCTTC; CDR3: CASSSLSVDYGYTF
size: NA; J: TRBJ2-7; D: NA; V: TRBV14; DNA: TGTGCCAGCAGCCAAGATCCAAACGGCTACGAGCAGTACTTC; CDR3: CASSQDPNGYEQYF
size: NA; J: TRBJ2-1; D: TRBD2; V: TRBV5-1; DNA: TGCGCCAGCAGAGCCGGGACTAGCGGATACAATGAGCAGTTCTTC; CDR3: CASRAGTSGYNEQFF